These T cell receptor beta chains were read from a single sample in a study of T cells expressing NK-cell markers. After re-calling the 5' RACE reads, TCRdb lists one entry per CDR3 protein, DNA absent. Found here are around 260,000 distinct CDR3 sequences; the top ten clones hold more than 3.5%. The sample consisted of blood T cells: a sorted CD56 or NKG2C T cell subset, CD4+ or CD8+ T cells, or bulk PBMC T cells (not recorded which). Receptors originate from a woman aged 18-69 years in good health. The CDR3 runs from the conserved cysteine through the conserved F or W.

v_call,j_call,cdr3_length,cdr3_aa
TRBV20-1,TRBJ2-2,14,CSAIWASGTGELFF
TRBV29-1,TRBJ1-1,16,CSVAGPSTLTNTEAFF
TRBV7-9,TRBJ2-7,13,CASSLVGTTEQYF
TRBV5-1,TRBJ1-3,14,CASTKEHSGNTIYF
TRBV19,TRBJ2-1,15,CASSIEQGTYNEQFF
TRBV5-1,TRBJ2-3,15,CASSFYGTPTDTQYF
TRBV20-1,TRBJ2-3,13,CSAGQGAFDTQYF
TRBV21-1,TRBJ2-7,15,CASSEGGTVSYEQYF
TRBV6-1,TRBJ1-5,14,CASSEGGANQPQHF
TRBV27,TRBJ1-6,15,CASSFGAPYRSPLHF
TRBV18,TRBJ1-6,15,CASSADRVPGSPLHF
TRBV29-1,TRBJ1-2,12,CSVGGGRNGYTF
TRBV7-2,TRBJ2-1,15,CASSSPSGGGDEQFF
TRBV6-2/TRBV6-3,TRBJ2-1,17,CASSYPTSPRGDNEQFF
TRBV7-2,TRBJ2-1,13,CASSPDYNNEQFF
TRBV6-5,TRBJ2-2,17,CASSYSNPGANTGELFF
TRBV5-4,TRBJ2-2,15,CASSFWQGNTGELFF
TRBV11-3,TRBJ2-1,12,CASSLGGSEQFF
TRBV10-3,TRBJ1-1,15,CAIRSSGTGNTEAFF
TRBV5-1,TRBJ1-1,13,CASSPGVHTEAFF
TRBV5-4,TRBJ2-4,16,CASSSTGTGFKNIQYF
TRBV4-3,TRBJ1-2,15,CASSQDIGGSSGYTF
TRBV4-3,TRBJ2-3,15,CASSQGGSSTDTQYF
TRBV20-1,TRBJ1-2,16,CSARVRTPSLFDGYTF
TRBV28,TRBJ2-1,15,CASSFRLASYNEQFF
TRBV5-1,TRBJ2-1,13,CASSQRVEAEQFF
TRBV6-2/TRBV6-3,TRBJ2-4,12,CAAHLGTYVRYF
TRBV20-1,TRBJ1-6,17,CSAQIRGSPVGNSPLHF
TRBV20-1,TRBJ2-1,18,CSATPAGGKPSNFNEQFF
TRBV5-6,TRBJ1-5,14,CASSLGRYNQPQHF
TRBV7-8,TRBJ2-1,14,CASSQGGSKNEQFF
TRBV29-1,TRBJ1-1,12,CSVVGGNTEAFF
TRBV12-3/TRBV12-4,TRBJ2-3,14,CASRPRLAADTQYF
TRBV5-1,TRBJ2-2,16,CASSPNQGWDTGELFF
TRBV11-2,TRBJ2-1,16,CASSLGLAGSYNEQFF
TRBV6-5,TRBJ2-5,12,CASGRFGETQYF
TRBV12-3/TRBV12-4,TRBJ1-1,11,CASSENTEAFF
TRBV7-9,TRBJ2-1,13,CASSPSRASEQFF
TRBV12-3/TRBV12-4,TRBJ1-6,15,CASSSRISYNSPLHF
TRBV6-1,TRBJ1-1,15,CASYYREIMNTEAFF
TRBV4-2,TRBJ1-3,16,CASSLDRASSGNTIYF
TRBV7-3,TRBJ2-3,13,CASSVREADTQYF
TRBV5-5,TRBJ2-1,16,CASSPPGLAGHNEQFF
TRBV20-1,TRBJ1-5,13,CSAPRQGDQPQHF
TRBV7-8,TRBJ2-7,11,CASSLLDRKYF
TRBV28,TRBJ2-5,19,CASSFAETLHGGWGETQYF
TRBV19,TRBJ2-5,17,CASSISAGGTTQETQYF
TRBV9,TRBJ2-2,15,CASSATGTLWRELFF
TRBV30,TRBJ1-5,13,CACRPGGDQPQHF
TRBV3-1,TRBJ1-1,15,CASSHRKGARAEAFF
TRBV4-2,TRBJ1-4,15,CASSQGGTGSEKLFF
TRBV7-2,TRBJ1-5,15,CASSLDRAGIQPQHF
TRBV28,TRBJ2-7,12,CATRRSSYEQYF
TRBV5-1,TRBJ1-1,15,CASSLEGGSGTEAFF